These 25 T cell receptor beta chains were sequenced from one sample in a study of CD8+CD57+ T cells in acquired aplastic anemia. TCR beta VDJ combinations and CDR3 sequences were profiled from genomic DNA. TCRdb re-called the reads with MiXCR, one entry per CDR3 protein. The sample lists about 130,000 distinct CDR3 sequences; around 46% were seen once. Source material: sorted CD4+, CD8+, or CD8+CD57+ T cells (not recorded which) from PBMCs. Receptors were obtained from a human donor in good health, serving as a control.

V usage is TRBV11-1 and J usage is TRBJ1-2; 9 nucleotides line up with TRBD1. Germline V gives CDR1 SGHAT, CDR2 FQDESV (reference sequence). The CDR3 is made up of 16 amino acids. Losses at the gene ends were 5 bases for V and 7 bases for J; bases not matched to a gene: 14. CDR3 sequence: CASSVRDRDGQGGYTF. The CDR3 DNA reads as TGTGCCAGCAGCGTCAGGGACAGGGACGGTCAGGGTGGCTACACCTTC.

The V and J genes are TRBV20-1 and TRBJ2-7; TRBD2 aligns across 9 bases. This CDR3 is 17 amino acids long. CDR1 DFQATT and CDR2 SNEGSKA come from the germline V gene (reference sequence). The J segment lost 6 bases and the V segment lost 0 bases, leaving 15 bases of the junction unmatched. CDR3 region: CSARDMSGGPGVSEQYF. In nucleotides, the CDR3 is TGCAGTGCTAGAGATATGAGCGGGGGGCCGGGGGTAAGCGAGCAGTACTTC.

This clonotype was recorded many times. V usage is TRBV7-9 and J usage is TRBJ1-2; the D is unclear. Trimming left V 1 base short and J 2 bases short, with 11 bases between. The CDR3 totals 15 residues. From germline, CDR1 is SEHNR and CDR2 FQNEAQ (reference sequence). The CDR3 nucleotides read TGTGCCAGCAGCTTAGACAGCCTACAGAACTATGGCTACACCTTC. Translating it yields CASSLDSLQNYGYTF.

The sample holds many counts of this clonotype. The chain links TRBV9 to TRBJ2-3; 12 bases map to TRBD2. The germline gives CDR1 SGDLS, CDR2 YYNGEE. The CDR3 has 18 residues. The J segment lost 2 bases and the V segment lost 3 bases, leaving 10 bases of the junction unmatched. The CDR3: CASSGFASGGANTDTQYF. The CDR3 DNA reads as TGTGCCAGCAGCGGATTTGCTAGCGGGGGGGCCAACACAGATACGCAGTATTTT.

This clonotype was observed at least ten times. This chain links TRBV6-1 with TRBJ2-5, with D tentatively TRBD2 (5 bases). Trimming shortened V by 7 bases and J by 4 bases, and 13 bases separated the two germline ends. The CDR3 contains 13 residues. Per germline, CDR1 MNHNS and CDR2 SASEGT. The CDR3 DNA reads as TGTGCCAGCATCCAGGATCGGGGAGAGACCCAGTACTTC. It is translated as CASIQDRGETQYF.

This chain uses TRBV29-1 with TRBJ1-2, with TRBD1 matching 7 bases. Trimming removed 2 bases from V and 3 bases from J; junction bases left unmatched: 3. The germline gives CDR1 SQVTM, CDR2 ANQGSEA. This CDR3 spans 13 amino acids. The CDR3 nucleotides are TGCAGCGTTGAAAGGGGACAGTACTATGGCTACACCTTC. Its protein is CSVERGQYYGYTF. Full variable domain (rest looked up from reference TRBV29-1 and TRBJ1-2): SAVISQKPSRDICQRGTSLTIQCQVDSQVTMMFWYRQQPGQSLTLIATANQGSEATYESGFVIDKFPISRPNLTFSTLTVSNMSPEDSSIYLCSVERGQYYGYTFGSGTRLTVV.

The chain has TRBV2 and TRBJ1-6; no definite D call. V shed 11 bases and J shed 3 bases, with 8 bases lying between them. Germline lookup yields CDR1 SNHLY and CDR2 FYNNEI. The CDR3 is made up of 12 amino acids. CDR3: CAGHHYNSPLHF. CDR3 DNA sequence: TGTGCCGGCCACCACTATAATTCACCCCTCCACTTT.

The chain combines TRBV7-2 with TRBJ2-7; 7 bases agree with TRBD1. J lost 6 bases, V lost 1 base, and 3 bases had no gene match. The CDR3 length is 13 residues. CDR1 SGHTA and CDR2 FQGNSA come from the germline V gene. Here the CDR3 DNA reads TGTGCCAGCAGCTTAGGACAGGGCTTCGAGCAGTACGTC. This translates into CASSLGQGFEQYV.

In this sample, this clonotype turned up many times. V is TRBV6-1 and J is TRBJ2-5; 8 bases are shared with TRBD1. V lost 6 bases and J lost 1; bases outside the gene matches: 4. CDR1 MNHNS and CDR2 SASEGT come from the germline V gene. This CDR3 is built from 14 residues. The CDR3 DNA is TGTGCCAGCAGCCATGGACAGGGCCAAGAGACCCAGTACTTC. This gives the protein CASSHGQGQETQYF.

With respect to this clonotype: This may come from a read error, since a much larger clone is one base off. V gene TRBV10-3 combines with J gene TRBJ1-1, with 9 bases that match TRBD1. With 10 bases clipped from V and 2 bases from J, the junction kept 5 bases outside the gene matches. CDR1 is ENHRY and CDR2 is SYGVKD in the germline V gene. This CDR3 contains 13 residues. CDR3 in amino acids: CASRDRVNTEAFF. CDR3 nucleotide sequence: TGTGCCAGCAGGGACAGGGTTAACACTGAAGCTTTCTTT.

The chain carries TRBV29-1 and TRBJ1-1; D ambiguous. Per germline, CDR1 SQVTM and CDR2 ANQGSEA. The CDR3 totals 15 residues. The V end lost 6 bases, the J end lost 0 bases, and 17 bases lay between the germline ends. The CDR3 coding sequence is TGCAGCGTCGTTGGGAGGCAGACTTTGAACACTGAAGCTTTCTTT. Residues: CSVVGRQTLNTEAFF.

The rearrangement uses TRBV19 and TRBJ2-7, with 11 positions matching TRBD1. Per germline, CDR1 LNHDA and CDR2 SQIVND (reference sequence). The CDR3 spans 13 residues. Trimming at V came to 6 bases and at J to 7 bases, leaving 5 bases not matched to a gene. The CDR3 here is CASRWTGGKEQYF. The DNA of the CDR3 is TGTGCCAGTAGATGGACAGGGGGCAAGGAGCAGTACTTC.

This clonotype was detected ten times or more. CDR3 DNA: TGTGCCAGCAGTTCCCCTAGGCAGGGCACTGAAGCTTTCTTT. This translates into CASSSPRQGTEAFF. The V call is TRBV6-5, the J call TRBJ1-1; maybe TRBD1 (5 bases). CDR1 is MNHEY and CDR2 is SVGAGI in the germline V gene. CDR3 length: 14 amino acids. V gave up 4 bases and J gave up 4 bases, with 13 bases separating them.

This clonotype was recorded at least ten times. The V and J genes are TRBV6-6 and TRBJ2-7; D is possibly TRBD2 (5 bases). Trimming took off 0 bases at V and 0 bases at J, with 9 bases between the two ends. The CDR3 has 15 amino acids. The germline V gene has CDR1 MNHNY and CDR2 SVGAGI (reference sequence). In nucleotides, the CDR3 is TGTGCCAGCAGTTACTCGGTAGGGAGCTCCTACGAGCAGTACTTC. Residues: CASSYSVGSSYEQYF.

The table lists this clonotype with a count of one. This chain links TRBV2 with TRBJ2-7; weak D call: TRBD1 (8 bases). Trimming removed 6 bases at V and 1 base at J, with 16 bases between. Germline V CDR1 and CDR2: SNHLY, FYNNEI. This CDR3 is 15 amino acids long. CDR3 nucleotide sequence: TGTGCCAGCAGCTTAAGCGGGACAGGATCCTACGAGCAGTACTTC. Translation: CASSLSGTGSYEQYF.

This clonotype showed up many times. The rearrangement joins TRBV7-9 to TRBJ1-5; unclear D gene. The CDR3 extends over 13 amino acids. Germline V gives CDR1 SEHNR, CDR2 FQNEAQ (reference sequence). The V and J ends lost 5 bases and 0 bases respectively, with 5 bases between them. CDR3 protein: CASSPNSNQPQHF. In DNA form, the CDR3 reads TGTGCCAGCAGCCCTAATAGCAATCAGCCCCAGCATTTT.

This clonotype was seen a single time. This chain connects TRBV15 to TRBJ2-1; D possibly corresponds to TRBD2 (5 bases). Trimming pared 0 bases from V and 11 bases from J, leaving 14 bases between. Germline CDR1 and CDR2: LNHNV and YYDKDF (reference sequence). The CDR3 is 14 amino acids. CDR3 sequence reads: CATSRDLVPGKQFF. The CDR3, as DNA: TGTGCCACCAGCAGAGATCTGGTTCCCGGGAAGCAGTTCTTC.

V and J are TRBV11-2 and TRBJ1-4; maybe TRBD1 (5 bases). The ends were cut back, 0 bases at V and 11 bases at J, with 16 bases in the middle. The V gene's germline CDR1 is SGHAT and CDR2 FQNNGV. This CDR3 has 15 amino acids. CDR3 sequence: CASSLDVGGIGKLFF. CDR3 bases: TGTGCCAGCAGCTTAGACGTTGGGGGAATAGGGAAACTGTTTTTT.

The V and J genes are TRBV7-2 and TRBJ2-7; no definite D call. The CDR3 loop spans 13 amino acids. V gave up 6 bases and J gave up 1 base, with 10 bases separating them. Germline loops: CDR1 SGHTA, CDR2 FQGNSA. DNA of the CDR3: TGTGCCAGCAGGGTCGACCCATCCTACGAGCAGTACTTC. The encoded protein is CASRVDPSYEQYF.

The V gene is TRBV9, the J gene TRBJ1-6, with D unresolved. Germline loops: CDR1 SGDLS, CDR2 YYNGEE. Trimming left V 0 bases short and J 7 bases short, with 11 bases between. This CDR3 has 15 residues. This chain's CDR3 is CASSVEKGGNSPLHF. The DNA for the CDR3 is TGTGCCAGCAGCGTAGAGAAGGGAGGAAATTCACCCCTCCACTTT.

This chain uses TRBV7-9 with TRBJ2-3, with D possibly TRBD2 on 6 matching bases. The germline V gene encodes CDR1 SEHNR and CDR2 FQNEAQ (reference sequence). This CDR3 has 14 residues. The germline V and J ends were trimmed by 3 bases and 1 base, with 8 bases remaining between them. As DNA, the CDR3 is TGTGCCAGCAGCTTGGTAGCGGGCACAGATACGCAGTATTTT. Its translation is CASSLVAGTDTQYF.

This clonotype was seen many times. This rearrangement joins TRBV5-8 to TRBJ2-1, with 8 bases matching TRBD2. Germline V gene sequence: CDR1 SGHTS, CDR2 YDEGEE. The CDR3 totals 15 residues. V lost 1 base and J lost 8; bases outside the gene matches: 8. The CDR3 here is CASSLWSAGGDEQFF. CDR3 DNA: TGTGCCAGCAGCTTGTGGTCTGCGGGGGGAGATGAGCAGTTCTTC.

The chain employs TRBV29-1 and TRBJ2-7; a possible D gene is TRBD2 (5 bases). The CDR3 length is 15 residues. V was pared by 6 bases and J by 2 bases, with 20 bases between. Germline V lookup: CDR1 SQVTM, CDR2 ANQGSEA. The CDR3 DNA reads TGCAGCGTCGAATTAGACCCGAGGGCCGCCTACGAGCAGTACTTC. Residues: CSVELDPRAAYEQYF.

The chain has TRBV29-1 and TRBJ1-5; D not certain. Germline lookup yields CDR1 SQVTM and CDR2 ANQGSEA. V was trimmed by 3 bases and J by 11 bases, leaving 17 bases between them. The CDR3 has 13 residues. CDR3 nucleotide sequence: TGCAGCGTTGATAAAGGTACACAAGAGACCCAGCATTTT. Its protein product is CSVDKGTQETQHF.

This clonotype was counted between two and nine times. Mismatch with germline at one junction end may stem from a read error. This rearrangement joins TRBV6-1 to TRBJ2-7; possible D gene TRBD1, 7 bases. The CDR3 has 17 residues. Germline V gives CDR1 MNHNS, CDR2 SASEGT. The CDR3 DNA reads as TGTGCCAGCAGCCGACTGACAGGGACGGGAGACTCCTACGAGCGGTACTTC. It encodes CASSRLTGTGDSYERYF.